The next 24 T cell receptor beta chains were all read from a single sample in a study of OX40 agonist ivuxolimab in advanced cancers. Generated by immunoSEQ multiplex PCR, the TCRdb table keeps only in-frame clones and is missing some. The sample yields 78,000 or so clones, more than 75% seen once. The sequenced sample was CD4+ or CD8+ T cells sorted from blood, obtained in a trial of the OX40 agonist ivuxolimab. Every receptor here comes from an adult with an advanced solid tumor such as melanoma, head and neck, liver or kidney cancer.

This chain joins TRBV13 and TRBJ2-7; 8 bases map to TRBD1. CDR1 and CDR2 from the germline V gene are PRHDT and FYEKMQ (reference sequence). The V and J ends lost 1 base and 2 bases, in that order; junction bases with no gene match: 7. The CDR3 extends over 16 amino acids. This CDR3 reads CASSLDPTGAPYEQYF. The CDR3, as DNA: TGTGCCAGCAGCTTAGACCCGACAGGGGCCCCCTACGAGCAGTACTTC.

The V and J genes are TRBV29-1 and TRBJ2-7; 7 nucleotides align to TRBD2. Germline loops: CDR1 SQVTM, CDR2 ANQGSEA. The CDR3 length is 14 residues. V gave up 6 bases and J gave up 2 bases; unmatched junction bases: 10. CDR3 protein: CSVGLAGRAYEQYF. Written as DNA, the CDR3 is TGCAGCGTAGGGTTGGCGGGGAGGGCCTACGAGCAGTACTTC.

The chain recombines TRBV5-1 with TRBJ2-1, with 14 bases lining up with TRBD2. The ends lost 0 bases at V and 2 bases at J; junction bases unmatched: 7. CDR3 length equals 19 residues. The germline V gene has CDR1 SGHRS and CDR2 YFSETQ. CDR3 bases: TGCGCCAGCAGCTTGGTGACAGGGACTAGCGGGAGTCCCTACAATGAGCAGTTCTTC. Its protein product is CASSLVTGTSGSPYNEQFF.

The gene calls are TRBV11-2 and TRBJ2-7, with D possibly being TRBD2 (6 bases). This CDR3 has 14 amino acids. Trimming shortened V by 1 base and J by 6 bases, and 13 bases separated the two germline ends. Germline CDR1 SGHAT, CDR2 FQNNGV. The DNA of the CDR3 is TGTGCCAGCAGCTTAGTGGGGGGACTCCTCGAGCAGTACTTC. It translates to CASSLVGGLLEQYF.

The CDR3 loop reads CASSPSGDGYTF. The CDR3 DNA reads TGTGCCAGCTCACCTTCGGGAGATGGCTACACCTTC. The rearrangement joins TRBV18 to TRBJ1-2; no clear D gene. Between the trimmed V and J ends, which lost 3 bases and 6 bases, there was a span of 8 bases. Germline V gene sequence: CDR1 KGHSH, CDR2 LQKENI. The CDR3 extends over 12 amino acids. Supplemented by reference TRBV18 and TRBJ1-2, the full variable domain reads NAGVMQNPRHLVRRRGQEARLRCSPMKGHSHVYWYRQLPEEGLKFMVYLQKENIIDESGMPKERFSAEFPKEGPSILRIQQVVRGDSAAYFCASSPSGDGYTFGSGTRLTVV.

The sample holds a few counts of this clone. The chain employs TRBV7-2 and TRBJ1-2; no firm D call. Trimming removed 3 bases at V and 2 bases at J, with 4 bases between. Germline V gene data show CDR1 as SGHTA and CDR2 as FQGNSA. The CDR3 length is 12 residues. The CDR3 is CASSFENYGYTF. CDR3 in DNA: TGTGCCAGCAGCTTCGAGAACTATGGCTACACCTTC.

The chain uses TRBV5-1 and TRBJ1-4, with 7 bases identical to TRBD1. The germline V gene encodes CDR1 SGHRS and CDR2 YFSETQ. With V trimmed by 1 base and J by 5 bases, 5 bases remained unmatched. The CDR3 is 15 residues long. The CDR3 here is CASSLLQGRNEKLFF. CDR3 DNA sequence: TGCGCCAGCAGCTTGCTACAGGGGAGGAATGAAAAACTGTTTTTT.

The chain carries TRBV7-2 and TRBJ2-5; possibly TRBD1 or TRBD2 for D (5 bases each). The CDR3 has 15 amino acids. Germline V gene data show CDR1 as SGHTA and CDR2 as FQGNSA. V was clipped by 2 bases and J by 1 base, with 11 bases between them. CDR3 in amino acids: CASSLLRGVQETQYF. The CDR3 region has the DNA TGTGCCAGCAGCTTACTGAGAGGGGTCCAAGAGACCCAGTACTTC.

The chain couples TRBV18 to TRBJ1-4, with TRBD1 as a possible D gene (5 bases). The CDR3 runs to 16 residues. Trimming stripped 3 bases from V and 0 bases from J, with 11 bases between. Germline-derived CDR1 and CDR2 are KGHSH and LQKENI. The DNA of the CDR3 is TGTGCCAGCTCACCCTCCACAGGAGCAACTAATGAAAAACTGTTTTTT. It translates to CASSPSTGATNEKLFF.

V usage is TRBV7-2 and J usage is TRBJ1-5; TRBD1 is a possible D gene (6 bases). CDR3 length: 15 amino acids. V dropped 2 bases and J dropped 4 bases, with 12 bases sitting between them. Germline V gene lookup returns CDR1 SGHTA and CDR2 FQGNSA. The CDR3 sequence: CASSLTRGGNQPQHF. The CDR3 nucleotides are TGTGCCAGCAGCTTAACGAGGGGGGGGAATCAGCCCCAGCATTTT.

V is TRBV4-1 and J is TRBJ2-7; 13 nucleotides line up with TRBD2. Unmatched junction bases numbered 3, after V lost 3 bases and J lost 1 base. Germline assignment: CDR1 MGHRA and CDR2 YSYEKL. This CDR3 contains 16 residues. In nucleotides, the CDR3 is TGCGCCAGCAGCCAGGGACTAGCGGGATATTCCTACGAGCAGTACTTC. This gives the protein CASSQGLAGYSYEQYF.

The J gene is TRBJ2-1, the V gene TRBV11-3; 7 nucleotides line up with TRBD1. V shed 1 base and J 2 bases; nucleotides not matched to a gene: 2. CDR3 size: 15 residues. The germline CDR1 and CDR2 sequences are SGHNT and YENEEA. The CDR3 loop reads CASSLGRGPYNEQFF. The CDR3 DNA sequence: TGTGCCAGCAGCTTAGGAAGGGGGCCCTACAATGAGCAGTTCTTC.

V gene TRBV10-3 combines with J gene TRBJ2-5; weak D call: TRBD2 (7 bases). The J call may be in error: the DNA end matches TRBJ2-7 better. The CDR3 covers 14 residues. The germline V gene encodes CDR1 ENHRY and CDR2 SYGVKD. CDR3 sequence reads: CAARGAGAEYEQYF. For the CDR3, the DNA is TGTGCCGCCCGGGGGGCAGGGGCTGAATACGAGCAGTACTTC.

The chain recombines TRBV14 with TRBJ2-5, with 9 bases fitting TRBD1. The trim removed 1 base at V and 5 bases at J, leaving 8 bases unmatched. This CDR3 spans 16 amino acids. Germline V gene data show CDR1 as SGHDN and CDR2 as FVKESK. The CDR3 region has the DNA TGTGCCAGCAGCCAAGTTAGGACAGGGGTTGTGGAGACCCAGTACTTC. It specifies CASSQVRTGVVETQYF.

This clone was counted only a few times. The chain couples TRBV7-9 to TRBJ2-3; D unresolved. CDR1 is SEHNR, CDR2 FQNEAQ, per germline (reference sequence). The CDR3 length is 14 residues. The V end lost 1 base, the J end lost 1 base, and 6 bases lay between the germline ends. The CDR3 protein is CASSLGAGTDTQYF. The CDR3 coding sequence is TGTGCCAGCAGCTTAGGGGCAGGCACAGATACGCAGTATTTT. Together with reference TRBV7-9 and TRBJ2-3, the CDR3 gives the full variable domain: DTGVSQNPRHKITKRGQNVTFRCDPISEHNRLYWYRQTLGQGPEFLTYFQNEAQLEKSRLLSDRFSAERPKGSFSTLEIQRTEQGDSAMYLCASSLGAGTDTQYFGPGTRLTVL.

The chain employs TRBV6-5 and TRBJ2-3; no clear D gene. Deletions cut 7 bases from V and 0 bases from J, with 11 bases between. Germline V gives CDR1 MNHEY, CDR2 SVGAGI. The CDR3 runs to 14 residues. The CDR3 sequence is CASKPGWSTDTQYF. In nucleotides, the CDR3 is TGTGCCAGCAAGCCGGGCTGGAGCACAGATACGCAGTATTTT.

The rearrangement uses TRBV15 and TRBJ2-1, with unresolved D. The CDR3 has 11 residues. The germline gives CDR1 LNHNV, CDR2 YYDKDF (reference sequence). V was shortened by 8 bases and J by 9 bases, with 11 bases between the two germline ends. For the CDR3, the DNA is TGTGCCACCGCCCTCAGCAGTGAGCAGTTCTTC. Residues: CATALSSEQFF.

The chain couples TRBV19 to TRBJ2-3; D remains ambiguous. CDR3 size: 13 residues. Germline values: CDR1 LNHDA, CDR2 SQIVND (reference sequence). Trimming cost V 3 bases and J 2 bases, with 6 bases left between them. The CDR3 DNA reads TGTGCCAGTAGTATGGACCCCACAGATACGCAGTATTTT. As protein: CASSMDPTDTQYF.

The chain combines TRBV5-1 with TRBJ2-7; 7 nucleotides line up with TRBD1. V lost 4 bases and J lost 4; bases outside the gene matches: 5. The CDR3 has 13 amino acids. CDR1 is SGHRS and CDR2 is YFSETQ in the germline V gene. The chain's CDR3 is CASSPDRPYEQYF. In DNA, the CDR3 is TGCGCCAGCAGCCCGGACAGGCCTTACGAGCAGTACTTC.

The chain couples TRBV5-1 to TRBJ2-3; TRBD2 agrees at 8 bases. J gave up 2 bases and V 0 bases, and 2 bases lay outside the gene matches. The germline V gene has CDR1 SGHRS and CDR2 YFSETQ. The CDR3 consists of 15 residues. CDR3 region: CASSLDGRDTDTQYF. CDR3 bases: TGCGCCAGCAGCTTGGACGGGAGGGACACAGATACGCAGTATTTT.

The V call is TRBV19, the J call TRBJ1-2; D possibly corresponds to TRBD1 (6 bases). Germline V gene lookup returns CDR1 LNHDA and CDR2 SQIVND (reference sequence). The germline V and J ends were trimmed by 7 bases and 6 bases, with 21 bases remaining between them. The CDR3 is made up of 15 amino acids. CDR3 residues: CASTTRSQGHDGYTF. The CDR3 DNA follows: TGTGCCAGTACCACTCGGTCCCAGGGGCATGATGGCTACACCTTC.

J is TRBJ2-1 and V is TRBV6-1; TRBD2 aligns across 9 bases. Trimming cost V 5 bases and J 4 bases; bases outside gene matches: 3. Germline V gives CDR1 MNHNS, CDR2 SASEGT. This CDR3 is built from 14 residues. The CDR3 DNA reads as TGTGCCAGCAGTTTAGCGGGAGCTTACAATGAGCAGTTCTTC. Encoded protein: CASSLAGAYNEQFF.

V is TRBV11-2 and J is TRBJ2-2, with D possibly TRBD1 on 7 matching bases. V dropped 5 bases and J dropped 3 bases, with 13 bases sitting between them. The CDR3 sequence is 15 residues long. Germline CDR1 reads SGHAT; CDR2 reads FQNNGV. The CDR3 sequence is CASSRDREDTGELFF. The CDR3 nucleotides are TGTGCCAGCAGCCGAGACAGGGAGGACACCGGGGAGCTGTTTTTT.

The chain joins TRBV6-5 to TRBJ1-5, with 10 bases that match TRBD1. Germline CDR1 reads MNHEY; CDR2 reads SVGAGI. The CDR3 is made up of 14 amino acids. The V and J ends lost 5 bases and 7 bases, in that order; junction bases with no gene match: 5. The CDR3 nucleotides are TGTGCCAGCAGTGGACAGGGGGGAGAACAGCCCCAGCATTTT. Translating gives CASSGQGGEQPQHF.